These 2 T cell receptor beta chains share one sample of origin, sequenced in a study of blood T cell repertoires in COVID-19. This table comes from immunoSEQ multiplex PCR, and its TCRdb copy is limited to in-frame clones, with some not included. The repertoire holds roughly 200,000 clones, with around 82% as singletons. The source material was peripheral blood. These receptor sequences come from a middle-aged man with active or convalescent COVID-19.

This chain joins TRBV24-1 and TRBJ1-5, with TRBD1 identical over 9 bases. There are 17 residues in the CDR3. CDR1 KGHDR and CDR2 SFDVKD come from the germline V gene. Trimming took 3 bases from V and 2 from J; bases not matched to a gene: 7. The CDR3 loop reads CATSDTTGGLGNQPQHF. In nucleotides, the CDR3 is TGTGCCACCAGTGATACAACAGGGGGCCTCGGCAATCAGCCCCAGCATTTT.

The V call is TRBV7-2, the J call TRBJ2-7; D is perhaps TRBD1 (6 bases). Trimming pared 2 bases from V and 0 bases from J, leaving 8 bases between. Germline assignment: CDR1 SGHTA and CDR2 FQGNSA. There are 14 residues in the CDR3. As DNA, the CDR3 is TGTGCCAGCAGCTTACAGGGGAGCTCCTACGAGCAGTACTTC. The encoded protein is CASSLQGSSYEQYF.